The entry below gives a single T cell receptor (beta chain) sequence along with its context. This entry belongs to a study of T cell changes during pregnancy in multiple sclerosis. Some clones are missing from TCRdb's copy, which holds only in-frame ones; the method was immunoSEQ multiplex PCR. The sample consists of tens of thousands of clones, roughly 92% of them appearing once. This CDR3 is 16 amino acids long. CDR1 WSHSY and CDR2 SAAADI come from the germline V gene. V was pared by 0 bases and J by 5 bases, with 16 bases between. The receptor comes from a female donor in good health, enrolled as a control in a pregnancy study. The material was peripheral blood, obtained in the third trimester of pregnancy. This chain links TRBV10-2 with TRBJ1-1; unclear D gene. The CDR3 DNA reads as TGCGCCAGCAGTGAGTCGACTATTTCCATTGGGACTGAAGCTTTCTTT. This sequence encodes CASSESTISIGTEAFF.